The 3 T cell receptor beta chains below come from one sample, sequenced in a study of T-cell memory formation after mild COVID-19. TCRdb redid the calling of the 5' RACE reads with MiXCR, one entry per CDR3 protein. This table has 350,000 to 400,000 distinct CDR3 sequences, over 20% appearing once. Input material: PBMCs or a T cell subset sorted from them (not recorded which). These receptors were taken from an adult woman who had mild COVID-19 (a few samples of this study predate the infection). Cell type and time point are not known.

In DNA, the CDR3 is TGCGCCAGCAGCGGGGGGGCTTACGAAAACATTCAGTACTTC. It yields the protein CASSGGAYENIQYF. The chain carries TRBV5-1 and TRBJ2-4; tentatively, D is TRBD2 (7 bases). Per germline, CDR1 SGHRS and CDR2 YFSETQ. The V gene lost 4 bases and the J gene lost 5 bases, with 13 bases spanning the gap. This CDR3 has 14 amino acids.

This clonotype has only a few counts. V and J are TRBV5-5 and TRBJ2-3; no clear D gene. In germline, CDR1 is SGHKS, CDR2 YYEKEE (reference sequence). Trimming stripped 1 base from V and 2 bases from J, with 11 bases between. The CDR3 spans 15 residues. CDR3 protein: CASSLFWQTTDTQYF. In DNA form, the CDR3 reads TGTGCCAGCAGCTTGTTTTGGCAGACCACAGATACGCAGTATTTT.

The chain employs TRBV20-1 and TRBJ2-3; D not resolved. Trimming stripped 0 bases from V and 0 bases from J, with 7 bases between. The CDR3 runs to 14 residues. Per germline, CDR1 DFQATT and CDR2 SNEGSKA (reference sequence). The CDR3 coding sequence is TGCAGTGCTAGAGATACACGTAGCACAGATACGCAGTATTTT. Translated, it gives CSARDTRSTDTQYF.